Each of the 21 T cell receptor beta chains below was sequenced from the same sample in a study of cytomegalovirus exposure and HLA in healthy donors. Sequencing was performed with immunoSEQ multiplex PCR; in TCRdb, only in-frame clones are kept and a portion is missing. The repertoire holds 140,000 to 150,000 clones, with about 95% as singletons. Sequences were obtained from PBMCs. Source of these receptors: a young man in good health and CMV-seropositive.

The gene calls are TRBV5-5 and TRBJ2-2; 7 nucleotides align to TRBD2. V lost 3 bases, J lost 4 bases, and 6 bases stayed unmatched. The CDR3 length is 15 residues. The germline CDR1 and CDR2 sequences are SGHKS and YYEKEE (reference sequence). The CDR3 coding sequence is TGTGCCAGCAGCTACGGCGGGAGATCCACCGGGGAGCTGTTTTTT. Its protein is CASSYGGRSTGELFF.

For this clone: One end of the junction does not line up with germline, which may come from a read error. The V and J genes are TRBV5-1 and TRBJ2-3, with 10 bases matching TRBD1. Germline values: CDR1 SGHRS, CDR2 YFSETQ. This CDR3 has 14 residues. Written as DNA, the CDR3 is TGCGCCAGCAGCCGAGGGACAGGGGAAGATGCGCAGTATTTT. This gives the protein CASSRGTGEDAQYF.

The V and J genes are TRBV4-1 and TRBJ2-1; 8 positions match TRBD2. Trimming at V came to 5 bases and at J to 3 bases, leaving 15 bases not matched to a gene. This CDR3 has 18 amino acids. Germline V lookup: CDR1 MGHRA, CDR2 YSYEKL. The CDR3 sequence: CASSGNPLLAEDYNEQFF. The CDR3 DNA reads TGCGCCAGCAGCGGAAACCCCCTACTAGCGGAGGACTACAATGAGCAGTTCTTC.

The rearrangement uses TRBV29-1 and TRBJ2-3; 16 bases fit TRBD2. Losses at the gene ends were 6 bases for V and 4 bases for J; bases not matched to a gene: 7. The CDR3 runs 16 residues. CDR1 and CDR2 (germline): SQVTM, ANQGSEA. CDR3 sequence reads: CSVPGLAGGIPDTQYF. DNA of the CDR3: TGCAGCGTCCCGGGACTAGCGGGAGGGATCCCAGATACGCAGTATTTT.

This chain joins TRBV11-1 and TRBJ1-2, with no clear D. This CDR3 is 12 amino acids long. Looked up from germline, CDR1 is SGHAT and CDR2 is FQDESV (reference sequence). The V end was cut by 2 bases, the J end by 8 bases, with 9 bases between. CDR3 loop: CASSLPGLGYTF. In DNA form, the CDR3 reads TGTGCCAGCAGCTTACCCGGGTTGGGCTACACCTTC.

This chain links TRBV5-1 with TRBJ2-1; possible D gene TRBD2, 6 bases. The CDR3 extends over 19 amino acids. From germline, CDR1 is SGHRS and CDR2 YFSETQ. Trimming took 4 bases from V and 0 from J, leaving 23 bases between them. The CDR3 here is CASSLPFDRRGSSYNEQFF. CDR3 nucleotides: TGCGCCAGCAGCCTACCTTTTGACCGCCGGGGGAGCTCCTACAATGAGCAGTTCTTC.

The chain recombines TRBV11-2 with TRBJ2-7; 7 bases map to TRBD2. This CDR3 spans 19 amino acids. Germline lookup yields CDR1 SGHAT and CDR2 FQNNGV. The V segment lost 5 bases and the J segment 3 bases; nucleotides outside the gene matches: 22. The CDR3 reads CASSPVGLAAQPGGYEQYF. For the CDR3, the DNA is TGTGCCAGCAGCCCCGTTGGGCTAGCGGCTCAACCTGGTGGCTACGAGCAGTACTTC.

V is TRBV29-1 and J is TRBJ2-5; the D is unclear. The length of the CDR3 is 12 residues. Trimming removed 3 bases from V and 1 base from J, with 6 bases in between. CDR1 and CDR2 (germline): SQVTM, ANQGSEA. The CDR3 coding sequence is TGCAGCGTTGATATCGGCCAAGAGACCCAGTACTTC. Protein product: CSVDIGQETQYF.

This clone was seen only once. The chain joins TRBV15 to TRBJ2-3; D unresolved. CDR3 size: 16 residues. V was cut by 0 bases and J by 2 bases, with 12 bases left in between. Germline V gene data show CDR1 as LNHNV and CDR2 as YYDKDF (reference sequence). The CDR3 reads CATSRDLGSFTDTQYF. Here the CDR3 DNA reads TGTGCCACCAGCAGAGATTTGGGCAGCTTCACAGATACGCAGTATTTT.

The chain couples TRBV15 to TRBJ2-7; the match to TRBD1 covers 7 bases. The CDR3 length is 14 residues. Losses at the gene ends were 9 bases for V and 2 bases for J; bases not matched to a gene: 10. Germline V gene sequence: CDR1 LNHNV, CDR2 YYDKDF (reference sequence). The CDR3 sequence is CATRQGSTPYEQYF. The CDR3 DNA reads TGTGCCACGCGACAGGGATCTACTCCCTACGAGCAGTACTTC.

This sequence joins TRBV6-6 and TRBJ1-1, with 8 positions matching TRBD1. V trimming: 2 bases; J trimming: 3 bases; junction bases outside the gene matches: 8. Germline CDR1 reads MNHNY; CDR2 reads SVGAGI (reference sequence). The CDR3 loop spans 16 amino acids. CDR3 coding DNA: TGTGCCAGCAGTTACATGAGGACAGGGAGGGACACTGAAGCTTTCTTT. As protein: CASSYMRTGRDTEAFF.

This clone was recorded a few times. The CDR3 spells CSADRGWNEQFF. CDR3 DNA: TGCAGCGCCGACAGGGGGTGGAATGAGCAGTTCTTC. The rearrangement links TRBV29-1 to TRBJ2-1, with TRBD1 identical over 9 bases. Germline V CDR1 and CDR2: SQVTM, ANQGSEA. With V trimmed by 7 bases and J by 7 bases, 5 bases remained unmatched. This CDR3 is 12 amino acids long.

This chain joins TRBV7-9 and TRBJ2-5; 9 bases match TRBD2. This CDR3 is 16 amino acids long. Germline CDR1 and CDR2: SEHNR and FQNEAQ (reference sequence). V shed 0 bases and J 4 bases; nucleotides not matched to a gene: 6. In nucleotides, the CDR3 is TGTGCCAGCAGCTTAGCGCGTGCTAGCGGGATAGAGACCCAGTACTTC. Residues: CASSLARASGIETQYF.

The V and J genes are TRBV28 and TRBJ2-5; 9 bases fit TRBD2. V was clipped by 4 bases and J by 1 base; unmatched bases: 16. Germline V gene data show CDR1 as MDHEN and CDR2 as SYDVKM. CDR3 length: 19 residues. This CDR3 reads CASSSKYLRLAEIQETQYF. CDR3 DNA: TGTGCCAGCAGTTCCAAATACCTTCGACTAGCGGAGATCCAAGAGACCCAGTACTTC. Filled out from reference TRBV28 and TRBJ2-5, the complete variable domain reads DVKVTQSSRYLVKRTGEKVFLECVQDMDHENMFWYRQDPGLGLRLIYFSYDVKMKEKGDIPEGYSVSREKKERFSLILESASTNQTSMYLCASSSKYLRLAEIQETQYFGPGTRLLVL.

V is TRBV30 and J is TRBJ2-5; D may be TRBD1 (7 bases). Between the trimmed V and J ends, which lost 0 bases and 2 bases, there was a span of 19 bases. This CDR3 has 17 residues. Germline CDR1 GTSNPN, CDR2 SVGIG (reference sequence). CDR3 sequence: CAWSVGQGGFPQETQYF. The CDR3 nucleotides are TGTGCCTGGAGTGTAGGGCAGGGGGGTTTTCCTCAAGAGACCCAGTACTTC.

V and J are TRBV9 and TRBJ1-6; no reliable D call. The germline gives CDR1 SGDLS, CDR2 YYNGEE. The CDR3 contains 16 residues. The germline V and J ends were trimmed by 3 bases and 10 bases, with 20 bases remaining between them. This CDR3 reads CASSGRARRDRSPLHF. Here the CDR3 DNA reads TGTGCCAGCAGCGGACGGGCGAGGCGGGATCGATCACCCCTCCACTTT.

The chain links TRBV7-8 to TRBJ1-2, with 9 bases lining up with TRBD1. The J segment lost 7 bases and the V segment lost 5 bases, leaving 5 bases of the junction unmatched. Germline loops: CDR1 SGHVS, CDR2 FQNEAQ. This CDR3 comprises 13 residues. The CDR3 sequence is CASSAGQGFGYTF. DNA for the CDR3: TGTGCCAGCAGCGCGGGACAGGGCTTTGGCTACACCTTC.

V is TRBV5-1 and J is TRBJ2-1, with TRBD2 identical over 11 bases. The V gene's germline CDR1 is SGHRS and CDR2 YFSETQ. V dropped 4 bases and J dropped 3; count of bases not matched to a gene: 3. The CDR3 covers 15 residues. CDR3 DNA sequence: TGCGCCAGCAGCACGGGACTAGCGGACTACAATGAGCAGTTCTTC. Residues: CASSTGLADYNEQFF.

This chain joins TRBV29-1 and TRBJ1-2; D possibly corresponds to TRBD1 (6 bases). The CDR3 totals 13 residues. Trimming took 3 bases from V and 6 from J, leaving 14 bases between them. In germline, CDR1 is SQVTM, CDR2 ANQGSEA. The chain's CDR3 is CSVDDRQGDGYTF. CDR3 DNA: TGCAGCGTTGATGACAGGCAGGGAGATGGCTACACCTTC.

This clone appeared a few times. At one end the junction does not follow the germline gene, possibly because of a read error. The chain has TRBV11-3 and TRBJ2-1; TRBD2 agrees at 8 bases. Germline V gene data show CDR1 as SGHNT and CDR2 as YENEEA. CDR3 length: 15 residues. The CDR3 loop reads CASSLEGLAGREQFF. As DNA, the CDR3 is TGTGCCAGCAGCCTAGAGGGATTAGCGGGACGTGAGCAGTTCTTC. The full variable domain, rest sourced from reference TRBV11-3 and TRBJ2-1, is EAGVVQSPRYKIIEKKQPVAFWCNPISGHNTLYWYLQNLGQGPELLIRYENEEAVDDSQLPKDRFSAERLKGVDSTLKIQPAELGDSAVYLCASSLEGLAGREQFFGPGTRLTVL.

This sequence joins TRBV7-8 and TRBJ2-3; perhaps TRBD2 as D (6 bases). The V and J ends lost 3 bases and 4 bases respectively, with 32 bases between them. Germline V gene sequence: CDR1 SGHVS, CDR2 FQNEAQ. The CDR3 totals 21 residues. This CDR3 reads CASSLPPEVRVGAGTADTQYF. CDR3 in DNA: TGTGCCAGCAGCTTGCCGCCCGAGGTCAGGGTCGGGGCTGGGACTGCAGATACGCAGTATTTT.